This entry lists 11 T cell receptor beta chains sequenced from one sample in a study of T-cell reconstitution after alpha-beta-depleted transplantation in children. The library targeted TCRbeta and was prepared with unique molecular identifiers. TCRdb redid the calling of the PCR reads with MiXCR, one entry per CDR3 protein. The sample holds some 830,000 distinct CDR3 sequences; 16% are singletons and the top ten take approximately 5%. The source material was PBMCs, mostly from graft donor cells, sampled 360 days after TCRalphabeta/CD19-depleted stem cell transplant. All receptors derive from a male patient between 5 and 17 years old who had a stem cell transplant for acute lymphoblastic leukemia, so the T cells may come from the graft donor.

This clonotype appeared a few times. This sequence joins TRBV27 and TRBJ2-3; TRBD2 agrees at 11 bases. The CDR3 runs 22 residues. With V trimmed by 0 bases and J by 1 base, 18 bases remained unmatched. The germline V gene encodes CDR1 MNHEY and CDR2 SMNVEV (reference sequence). CDR3 in amino acids: CASSLSGWTSGLGPSGTDTQYF. CDR3 bases: TGTGCCAGCAGTTTATCCGGTTGGACTAGCGGGCTGGGTCCGTCGGGCACAGATACGCAGTATTTT.

Concerning this clonotype: Since a much larger clone is just one base distant, this may be a read error. The chain has TRBV24-1 and TRBJ2-1; TRBD1 matches 10 bases. The CDR3 spans 15 residues. Germline CDR1 reads KGHDR; CDR2 reads SFDVKD. J lost 6 bases, V lost 9 bases, and 10 bases had no gene match. The CDR3 loop is CATGGGDRGRNEQFF. In nucleotides, the CDR3 is TGTGCCACCGGTGGTGGGGACAGGGGACGCAATGAGCAGTTCTTC.

This chain links TRBV5-1 with TRBJ2-1, with D perhaps matching TRBD1 or TRBD2 (5 bases each). V was clipped by 1 base and J by 7 bases, with 15 bases between them. The CDR3 consists of 15 residues. Germline CDR1 is SGHRS and CDR2 is YFSETQ. CDR3: CASSLKTEGTNEQFF. The CDR3 DNA sequence: TGCGCCAGCAGCTTGAAAACCGAAGGGACGAATGAGCAGTTCTTC.

This rearrangement joins TRBV19 to TRBJ2-2; 13 bases are shared with TRBD2. After removal of 5 bases from V and 7 bases from J, the junction contained 4 bases not matched to a gene. CDR3 length equals 15 residues. Germline CDR1 reads LNHDA; CDR2 reads SQIVND (reference sequence). CDR3 sequence (DNA): TGTGCCAGTAGTTGGACTAGCGGGAGTAACGGGGAGCTGTTTTTT. Translation: CASSWTSGSNGELFF.

This clonotype has more than one count but fewer than ten. This chain links TRBV20-1 with TRBJ2-5; 10 nucleotides align to TRBD1. The V gene end was trimmed by 3 bases and the J gene end by 2 bases; junction bases not matched to a gene: 9. Germline V gives CDR1 DFQATT, CDR2 SNEGSKA (reference sequence). This CDR3 comprises 16 residues. This CDR3 reads CSASFWTGGLQETQYF. DNA of the CDR3: TGCAGTGCTAGTTTTTGGACAGGGGGACTTCAAGAGACCCAGTACTTC.

This sequence joins TRBV12-3 or TRBV12-4 and TRBJ2-5; TRBD2 aligns across 12 bases. The CDR3 loop spans 18 amino acids. V was clipped by 5 bases and J by 2 bases; unmatched bases: 12. CDR3 amino acids: CASSPRTSGKNIQETQYF. In DNA, the CDR3 is TGTGCCAGCAGTCCGAGGACTAGCGGGAAGAATATACAAGAGACCCAGTACTTC.

The chain is built from TRBV14 and TRBJ2-2, with D possibly TRBD2 on 6 matching bases. Germline loops: CDR1 SGHDN, CDR2 FVKESK. V lost 5 bases, J lost 4 bases, and 11 bases lay in between. This CDR3 region has 14 residues. In DNA, the CDR3 is TGTGCCAGCAGCGACGGGACTGGCACCGGGGAGCTGTTTTTT. The encoded protein is CASSDGTGTGELFF. Drawing the rest from reference TRBV14 and TRBJ2-2, the complete variable domain is EAGVTQFPSHSVIEKGQTVTLRCDPISGHDNLYWYRRVMGKEIKFLLHFVKESKQDESGMPNNRFLAERTGGTYSTLKVQPAELEDSGVYFCASSDGTGTGELFFGEGSRLTVL.

This clonotype has a handful of counts. This sequence joins TRBV25-1 and TRBJ2-2, with TRBD1 as a possible D gene (6 bases). Looked up from germline, CDR1 is MGHDK and CDR2 is SYGVNS. The CDR3 has 16 amino acids. Trimming left V 4 bases short and J 5 bases short, with 17 bases between. In nucleotides, the CDR3 is TGTGCCAGCAGTGTATTGGGGGCCGGCCAAACCGGGGAGCTGTTTTTT. Translated, it gives CASSVLGAGQTGELFF.

The V gene is TRBV7-3, the J gene TRBJ2-1; TRBD2 aligns across 9 bases. The CDR3 spans 17 residues. CDR1 is SGHTA and CDR2 is FQGTGA in the germline V gene. The V gene end was trimmed by 5 bases and the J gene end by 7 bases; junction bases not matched to a gene: 15. CDR3 sequence (DNA): TGTGCCAGCAGCGACGAAGGTTGGAGCGGGAGGAGGAATGAGCAGTTCTTC. Residues: CASSDEGWSGRRNEQFF. Looking up the rest from reference TRBV7-3 and TRBJ2-1 gives the full variable domain: GAGVSQTPSNKVTEKGKYVELRCDPISGHTALYWYRQSLGQGPEFLIYFQGTGAADDSGLPNDRFFAVRPEGSVSTLKIQRTERGDSAVYLCASSDEGWSGRRNEQFFGPGTRLTVL.

This clonotype was picked up many times. The chain employs TRBV5-1 and TRBJ2-7, with TRBD1 matching 7 bases. V trimming: 2 bases; J trimming: 1 base; junction bases outside the gene matches: 3. The CDR3 runs to 14 residues. Germline lookup yields CDR1 SGHRS and CDR2 YFSETQ. The CDR3 loop reads CASSLPTGSYEQYF. The CDR3 DNA reads TGCGCCAGCAGCTTACCGACAGGGTCCTACGAGCAGTACTTC.

The CDR3 protein is CASKYELAGNADTQYF. The CDR3 DNA is TGTGCCAGCAAGTATGAACTAGCGGGAAACGCAGATACGCAGTATTTT. The rearrangement uses TRBV27 and TRBJ2-3, with TRBD2 matching over 10 bases. The germline CDR1 and CDR2 sequences are MNHEY and SMNVEV (reference sequence). CDR3 length: 16 residues. The J segment lost 4 bases and the V segment lost 7 bases, leaving 11 bases of the junction unmatched.